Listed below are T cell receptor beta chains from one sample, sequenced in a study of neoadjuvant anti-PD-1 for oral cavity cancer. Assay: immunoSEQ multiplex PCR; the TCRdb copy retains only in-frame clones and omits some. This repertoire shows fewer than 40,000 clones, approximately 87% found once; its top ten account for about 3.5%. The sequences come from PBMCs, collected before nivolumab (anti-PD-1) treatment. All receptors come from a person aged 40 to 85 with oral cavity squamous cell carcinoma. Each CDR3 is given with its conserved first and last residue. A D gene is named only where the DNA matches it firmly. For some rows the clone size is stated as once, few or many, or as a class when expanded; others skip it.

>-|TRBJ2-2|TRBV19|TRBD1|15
CASSRTGANTGELFF
TGTGCCAGTAGTCGGACAGGCGCGAACACCGGGGAGCTGTTTTTT
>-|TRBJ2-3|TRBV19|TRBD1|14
CASRPDRASDTQYF
TGTGCCAGTAGACCAGACAGGGCTTCGGATACGCAGTATTTT
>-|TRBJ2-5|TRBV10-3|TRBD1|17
CAISEVVGQGGSETQYF
TGTGCCATCAGTGAGGTCGTGGGACAGGGGGGATCGGAGACCCAGTACTTC
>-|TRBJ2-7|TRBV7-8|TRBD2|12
CASSPGGAEQYF
TGTGCCAGCAGCCCCGGGGGGGCCGAGCAGTACTTC
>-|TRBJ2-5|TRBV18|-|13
CASSLGGPETQYF
TGTGCCAGCTCACTTGGGGGCCCAGAGACCCAGTACTTC
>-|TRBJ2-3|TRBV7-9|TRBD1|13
CASSPTGTDTQYF
TGTGCCAGCAGCCCGACAGGGACAGATACGCAGTATTTT
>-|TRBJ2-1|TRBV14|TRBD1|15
CASSQRRGQYNEQFF
TGTGCCAGCAGCCAAAGAAGGGGGCAGTACAATGAGCAGTTCTTC
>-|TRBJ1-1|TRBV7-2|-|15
CASSLFDFMNTEAFF
TGTGCCAGCAGCCTGTTCGACTTTATGAACACTGAAGCTTTCTTT
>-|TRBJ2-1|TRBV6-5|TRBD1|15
CASREGQGSYNEQFF
TGTGCCAGCAGGGAGGGACAGGGATCCTACAATGAGCAGTTCTTC
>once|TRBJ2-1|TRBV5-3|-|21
CARCGYWGKTKGSRSYNEQFF
TGTGCCAGATGTGGTTACTGGGGGAAAACAAAGGGGTCTCGCTCCTACAATGAGCAGTTCTTC
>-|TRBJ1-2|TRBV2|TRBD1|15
CASSDGTGGIYGYTF
TGTGCCAGCAGTGATGGGACAGGGGGCATATATGGCTACACCTTC
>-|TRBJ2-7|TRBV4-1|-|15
CASSQGRGTTYEQYF
TGCGCCAGCAGCCAAGGTCGTGGAACAACCTACGAGCAGTACTTC
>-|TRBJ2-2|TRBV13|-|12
CASKSFPGELFF
TGTGCCAGCAAAAGCTTCCCCGGGGAGCTGTTTTTT
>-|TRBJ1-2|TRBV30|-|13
CAWSVEAGSGYTF
TGTGCCTGGAGTGTAGAGGCAGGGTCTGGCTACACCTTC
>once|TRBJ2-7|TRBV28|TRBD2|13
CASRGLDSYEQYF
TGTGCCAGCAGAGGACTAGACTCCTACGAGCAGTACTTC
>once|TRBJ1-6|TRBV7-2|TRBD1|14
CASPAGTENSPLHF
TGTGCCAGCCCCGCCGGGACAGAGAATTCACCCCTCCACTTT
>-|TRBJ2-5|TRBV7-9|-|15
CASSLRTGTKETQYF
TGTGCCAGCAGCCTAAGAACGGGGACGAAAGAGACCCAGTACTTC
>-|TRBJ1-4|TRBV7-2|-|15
CASSLGPLDNEKLFF
TGTGCCAGCAGCTTAGGACCGCTAGATAATGAAAAACTGTTTTTT
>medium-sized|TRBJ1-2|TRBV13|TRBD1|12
CASSLTGDGYTF
TGTGCCAGCAGCTTGACAGGGGATGGCTACACCTTC
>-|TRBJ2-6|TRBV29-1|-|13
CSVRVSGANVLTF
TGCAGCGTTAGGGTCTCTGGGGCCAACGTCCTGACTTTC
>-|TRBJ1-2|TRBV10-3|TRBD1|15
CAISPRGDGNYGYTF
TGTGCCATCAGTCCCAGGGGGGACGGTAACTATGGCTACACCTTC
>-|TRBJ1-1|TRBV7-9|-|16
CASKPSTGRLNTEAFF
TGTGCCAGCAAACCATCGACTGGGAGGTTGAACACTGAAGCTTTCTTT
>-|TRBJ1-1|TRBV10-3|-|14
CAISERGVNTEAFF
TGTGCCATCAGTGAGCGGGGAGTGAACACTGAAGCTTTCTTT
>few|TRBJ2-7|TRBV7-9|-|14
CASSLAGYSYEQYF
TGTGCCAGCAGCTTAGCAGGGTATTCCTACGAGCAGTACTTC
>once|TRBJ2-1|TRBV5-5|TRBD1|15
CASSSGTGSYNEQFF
TGTGCCAGCAGTTCCGGGACAGGCTCCTACAATGAGCAGTTCTTC
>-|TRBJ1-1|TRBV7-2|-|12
CASSLVGTGAFF
TGTGCCAGCAGCTTAGTCGGGACGGGGGCTTTCTTT